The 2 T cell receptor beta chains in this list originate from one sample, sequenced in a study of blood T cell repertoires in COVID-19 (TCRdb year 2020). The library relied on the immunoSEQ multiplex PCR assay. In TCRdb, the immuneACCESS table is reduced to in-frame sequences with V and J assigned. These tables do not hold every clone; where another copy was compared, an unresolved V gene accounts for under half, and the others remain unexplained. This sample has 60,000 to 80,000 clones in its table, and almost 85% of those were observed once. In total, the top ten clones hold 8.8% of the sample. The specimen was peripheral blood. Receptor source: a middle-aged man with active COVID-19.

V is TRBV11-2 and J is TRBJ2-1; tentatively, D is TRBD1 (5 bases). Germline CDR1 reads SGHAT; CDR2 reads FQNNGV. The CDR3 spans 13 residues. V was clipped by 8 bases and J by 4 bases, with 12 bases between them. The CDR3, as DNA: TGTGCCAGCCAAACAGGAACGTACAATGAGCAGTTCTTC. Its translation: CASQTGTYNEQFF.

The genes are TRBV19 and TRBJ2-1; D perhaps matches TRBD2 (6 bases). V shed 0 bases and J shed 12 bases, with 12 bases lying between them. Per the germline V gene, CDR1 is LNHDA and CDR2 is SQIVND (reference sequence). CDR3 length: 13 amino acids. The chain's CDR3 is CASSIEVEGMQFF. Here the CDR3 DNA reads TGTGCCAGTAGTATAGAAGTGGAGGGAATGCAGTTCTTC.